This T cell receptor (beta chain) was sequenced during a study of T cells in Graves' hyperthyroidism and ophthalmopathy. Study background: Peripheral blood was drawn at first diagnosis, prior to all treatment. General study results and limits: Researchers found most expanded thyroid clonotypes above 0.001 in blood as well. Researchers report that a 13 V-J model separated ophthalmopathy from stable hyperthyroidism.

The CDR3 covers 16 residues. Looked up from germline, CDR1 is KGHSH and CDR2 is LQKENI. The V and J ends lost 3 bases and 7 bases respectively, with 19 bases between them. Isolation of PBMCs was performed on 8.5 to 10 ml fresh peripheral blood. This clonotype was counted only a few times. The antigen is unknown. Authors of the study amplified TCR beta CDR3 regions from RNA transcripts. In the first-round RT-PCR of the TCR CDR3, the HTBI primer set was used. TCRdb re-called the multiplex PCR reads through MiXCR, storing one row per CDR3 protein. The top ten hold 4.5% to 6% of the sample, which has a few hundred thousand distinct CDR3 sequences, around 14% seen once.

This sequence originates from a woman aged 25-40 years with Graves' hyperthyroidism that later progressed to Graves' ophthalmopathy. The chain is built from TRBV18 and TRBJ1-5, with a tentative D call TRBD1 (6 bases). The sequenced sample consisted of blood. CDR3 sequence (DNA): TGTGCCAGCTCACCCGGGGACACTCCTTCAGAACAGCCCCAGCATTTT. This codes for CASSPGDTPSEQPQHF.